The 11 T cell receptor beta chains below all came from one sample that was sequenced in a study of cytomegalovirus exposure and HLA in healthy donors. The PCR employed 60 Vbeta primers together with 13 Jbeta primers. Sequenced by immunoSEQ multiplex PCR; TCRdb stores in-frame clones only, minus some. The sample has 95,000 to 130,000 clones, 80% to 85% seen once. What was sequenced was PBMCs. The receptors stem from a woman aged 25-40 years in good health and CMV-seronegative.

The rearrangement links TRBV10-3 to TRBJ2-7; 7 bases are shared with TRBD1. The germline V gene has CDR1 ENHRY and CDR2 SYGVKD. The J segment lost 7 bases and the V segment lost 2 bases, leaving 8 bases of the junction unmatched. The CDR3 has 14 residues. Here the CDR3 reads CAISERGQREEQYF. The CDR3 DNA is TGTGCCATCAGTGAGAGGGGACAGCGAGAAGAGCAGTACTTC.

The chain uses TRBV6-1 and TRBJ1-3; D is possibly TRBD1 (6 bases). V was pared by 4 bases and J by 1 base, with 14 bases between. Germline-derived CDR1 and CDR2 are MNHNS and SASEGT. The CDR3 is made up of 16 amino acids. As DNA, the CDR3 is TGTGCCAGCAGTGTCGGGGGGGGCGCTTCTGGAAACACCATATATTTT. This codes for CASSVGGGASGNTIYF.

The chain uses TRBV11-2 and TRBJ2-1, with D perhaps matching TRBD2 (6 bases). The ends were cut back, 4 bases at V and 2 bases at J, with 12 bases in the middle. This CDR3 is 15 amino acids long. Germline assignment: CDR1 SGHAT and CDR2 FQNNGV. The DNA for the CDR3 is TGTGCCAGCAGCTCGGGACTCCAACCCTACAATGAGCAGTTCTTC. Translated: CASSSGLQPYNEQFF. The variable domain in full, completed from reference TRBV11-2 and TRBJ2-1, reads EAGVAQSPRYKIIEKRQSVAFWCNPISGHATLYWYQQILGQGPKLLIQFQNNGVVDDSQLPKDRFSAERLKGVDSTLKIQPAKLEDSAVYLCASSSGLQPYNEQFFGPGTRLTVL.

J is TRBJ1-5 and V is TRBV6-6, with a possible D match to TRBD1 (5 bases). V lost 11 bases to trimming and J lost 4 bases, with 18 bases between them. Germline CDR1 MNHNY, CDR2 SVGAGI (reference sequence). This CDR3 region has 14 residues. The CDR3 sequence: CAGTTGTENQPQHF. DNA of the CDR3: TGTGCCGGCACCACCGGGACTGAGAATCAGCCCCAGCATTTT.

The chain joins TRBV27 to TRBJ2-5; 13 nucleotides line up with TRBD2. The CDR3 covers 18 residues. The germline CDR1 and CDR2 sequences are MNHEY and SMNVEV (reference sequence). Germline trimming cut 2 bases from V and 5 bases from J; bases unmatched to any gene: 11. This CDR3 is CASSLGPPTSGRTETQYF. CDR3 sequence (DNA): TGTGCCAGCAGTTTAGGCCCTCCGACTAGCGGGAGGACGGAGACCCAGTACTTC.

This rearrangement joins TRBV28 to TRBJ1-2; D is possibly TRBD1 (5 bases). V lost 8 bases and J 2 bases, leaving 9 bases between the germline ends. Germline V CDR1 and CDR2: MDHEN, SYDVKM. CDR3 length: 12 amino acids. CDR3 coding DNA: TGTGCCAGCGAGGACATCAACTATGGCTACACCTTC. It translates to CASEDINYGYTF.

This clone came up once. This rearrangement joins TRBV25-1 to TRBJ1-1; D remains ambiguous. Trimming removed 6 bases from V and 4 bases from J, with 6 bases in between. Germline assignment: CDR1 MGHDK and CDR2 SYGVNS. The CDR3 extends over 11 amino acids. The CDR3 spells CASSGVTEAFF. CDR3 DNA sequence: TGTGCCAGCAGCGGGGTCACTGAAGCTTTCTTT.

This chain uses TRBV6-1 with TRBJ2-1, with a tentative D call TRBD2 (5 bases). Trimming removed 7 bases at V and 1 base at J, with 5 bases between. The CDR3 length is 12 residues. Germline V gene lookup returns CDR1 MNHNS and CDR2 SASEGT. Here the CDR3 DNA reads TGTGCCAGCACGGGGTCCTACAATGAGCAGTTCTTC. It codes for CASTGSYNEQFF.

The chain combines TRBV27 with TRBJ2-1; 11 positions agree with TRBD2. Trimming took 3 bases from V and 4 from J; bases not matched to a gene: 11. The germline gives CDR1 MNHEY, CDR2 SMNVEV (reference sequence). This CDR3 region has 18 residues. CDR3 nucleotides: TGTGCCAGCAGTTTTGCCCAGCCGGGACTAGCGGTTTACAATGAGCAGTTCTTC. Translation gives CASSFAQPGLAVYNEQFF.

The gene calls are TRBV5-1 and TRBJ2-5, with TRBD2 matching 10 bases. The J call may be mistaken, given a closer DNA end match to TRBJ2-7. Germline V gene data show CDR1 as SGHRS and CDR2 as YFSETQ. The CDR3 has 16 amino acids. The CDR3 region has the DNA TGCGCCAGCAGCTTGCACCTCGCTAGCGGGAGCAACGAGCAGTACTTC. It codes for CASSLHLASGSNEQYF.

Here the CDR3 DNA reads TGTGCCAGCAGCTTAGAGGTTATACAGGGGGGTACTAATGAAAAACTGTTTTTT. Translating it yields CASSLEVIQGGTNEKLFF. V usage is TRBV11-2 and J usage is TRBJ1-4; 8 bases map to TRBD1. V lost 0 bases to trimming and J lost 2 bases; unmatched junction nucleotides: 8. The CDR3 consists of 18 residues. Germline lookup yields CDR1 SGHAT and CDR2 FQNNGV.